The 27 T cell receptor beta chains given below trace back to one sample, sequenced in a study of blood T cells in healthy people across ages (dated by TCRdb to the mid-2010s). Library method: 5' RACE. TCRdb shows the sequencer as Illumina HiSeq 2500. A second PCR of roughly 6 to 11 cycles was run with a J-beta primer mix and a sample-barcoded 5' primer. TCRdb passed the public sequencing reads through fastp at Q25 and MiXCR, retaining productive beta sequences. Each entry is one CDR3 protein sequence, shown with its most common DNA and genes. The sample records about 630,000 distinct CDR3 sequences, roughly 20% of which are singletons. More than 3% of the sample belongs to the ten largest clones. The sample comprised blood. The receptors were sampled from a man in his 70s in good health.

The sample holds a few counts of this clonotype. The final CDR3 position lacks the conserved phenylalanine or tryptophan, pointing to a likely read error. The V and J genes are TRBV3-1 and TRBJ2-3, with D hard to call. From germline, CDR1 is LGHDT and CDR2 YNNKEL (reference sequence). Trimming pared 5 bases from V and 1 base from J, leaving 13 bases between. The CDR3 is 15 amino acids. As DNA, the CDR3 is TGTGCCAGCAGCGACCCTCAGGTCGGCACAGATACGCAGTATCTT. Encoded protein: CASSDPQVGTDTQYL.

The CDR3 here is CASSQDWLLAGGDTQYF. The CDR3 region has the DNA TGCGCCAGCAGCCAAGATTGGCTACTAGCGGGAGGAGATACGCAGTATTTT. This sequence joins TRBV4-1 and TRBJ2-3, with 12 positions matching TRBD2. V lost 0 bases to trimming and J lost 5 bases; unmatched junction nucleotides: 6. The length of the CDR3 is 17 residues. Germline CDR1 and CDR2: MGHRA and YSYEKL.

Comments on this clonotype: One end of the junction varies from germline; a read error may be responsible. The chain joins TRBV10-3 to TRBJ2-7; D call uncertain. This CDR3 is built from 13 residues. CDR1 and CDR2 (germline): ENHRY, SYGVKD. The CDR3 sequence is CAISESFEAATSF. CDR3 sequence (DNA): TGTGCCATCAGTGAGTCCTTTGAGGCCGCTACTTCTTTC.

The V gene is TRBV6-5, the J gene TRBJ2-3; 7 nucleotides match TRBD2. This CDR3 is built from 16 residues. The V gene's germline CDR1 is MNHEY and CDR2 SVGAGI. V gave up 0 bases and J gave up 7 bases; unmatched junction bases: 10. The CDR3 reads CASSYSRGGSSYTQYF. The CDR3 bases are TGTGCCAGCAGTTACTCGAGGGGAGGGAGCTCTTATACGCAGTATTTT.

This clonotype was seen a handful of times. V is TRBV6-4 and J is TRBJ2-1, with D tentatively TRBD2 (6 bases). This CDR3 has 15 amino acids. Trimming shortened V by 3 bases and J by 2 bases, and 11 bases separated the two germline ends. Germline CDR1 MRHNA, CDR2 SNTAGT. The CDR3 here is CASSEMGLAYNEQFF. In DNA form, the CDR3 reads TGTGCCAGCAGTGAGATGGGACTGGCCTACAATGAGCAGTTCTTC.

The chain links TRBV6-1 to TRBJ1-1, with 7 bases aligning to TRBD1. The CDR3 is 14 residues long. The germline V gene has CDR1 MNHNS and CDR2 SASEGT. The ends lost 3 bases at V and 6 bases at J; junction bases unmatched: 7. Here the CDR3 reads CASSEVQGGAEAFF. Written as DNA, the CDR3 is TGTGCCAGCAGTGAGGTTCAGGGGGGTGCTGAAGCTTTCTTT.

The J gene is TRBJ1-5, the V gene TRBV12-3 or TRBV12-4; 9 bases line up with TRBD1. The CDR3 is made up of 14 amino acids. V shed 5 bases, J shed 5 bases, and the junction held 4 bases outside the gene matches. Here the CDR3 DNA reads TGTGCCAGCAGTCCACAGGGGGCGGATCAGCCCCAGCATTTT. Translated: CASSPQGADQPQHF.

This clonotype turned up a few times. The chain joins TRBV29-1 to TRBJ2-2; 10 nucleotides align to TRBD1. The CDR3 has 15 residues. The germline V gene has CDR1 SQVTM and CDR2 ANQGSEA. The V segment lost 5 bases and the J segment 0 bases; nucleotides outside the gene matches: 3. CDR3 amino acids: CSVNGQGANTGELFF. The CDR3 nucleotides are TGCAGCGTTAACGGACAGGGGGCGAACACCGGGGAGCTGTTTTTT.

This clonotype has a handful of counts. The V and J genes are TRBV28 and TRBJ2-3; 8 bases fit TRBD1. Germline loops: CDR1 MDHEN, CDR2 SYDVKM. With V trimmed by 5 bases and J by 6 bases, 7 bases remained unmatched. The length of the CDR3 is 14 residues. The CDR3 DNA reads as TGTGCCAGCAGTCCCCAACAGGGGGTGGATACGCAGTATTTT. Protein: CASSPQQGVDTQYF.

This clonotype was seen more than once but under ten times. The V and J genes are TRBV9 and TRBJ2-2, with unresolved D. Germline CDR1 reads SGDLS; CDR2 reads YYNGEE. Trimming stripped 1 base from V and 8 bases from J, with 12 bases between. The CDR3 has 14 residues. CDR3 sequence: CASSVRYGEGELFF. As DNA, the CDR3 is TGTGCCAGCAGCGTACGCTACGGAGAGGGGGAGCTGTTTTTT.

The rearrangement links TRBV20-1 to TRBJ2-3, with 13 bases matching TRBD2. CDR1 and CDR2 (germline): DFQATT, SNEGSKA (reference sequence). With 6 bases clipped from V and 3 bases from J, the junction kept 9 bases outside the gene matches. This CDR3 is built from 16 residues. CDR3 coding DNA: TGCAGTGCCGAACCCGGACTAGCGGGAGAAACAGATACGCAGTATTTT. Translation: CSAEPGLAGETDTQYF.

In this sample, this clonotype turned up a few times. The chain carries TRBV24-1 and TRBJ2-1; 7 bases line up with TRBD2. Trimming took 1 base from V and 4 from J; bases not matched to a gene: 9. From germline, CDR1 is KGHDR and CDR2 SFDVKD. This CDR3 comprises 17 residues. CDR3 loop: CATSDFRASGKYNEQFF. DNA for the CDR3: TGTGCCACCAGTGATTTTCGGGCTAGCGGAAAGTACAATGAGCAGTTCTTC.

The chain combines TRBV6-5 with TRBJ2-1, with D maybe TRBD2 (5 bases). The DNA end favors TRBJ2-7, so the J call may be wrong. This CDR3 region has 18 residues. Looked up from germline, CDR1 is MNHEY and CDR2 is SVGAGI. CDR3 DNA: TGTGCCAGCAGTTACCTGAGATTGTCCTCGGACTCCCCAGGCGAGCAGTACTTC. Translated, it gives CASSYLRLSSDSPGEQYF.

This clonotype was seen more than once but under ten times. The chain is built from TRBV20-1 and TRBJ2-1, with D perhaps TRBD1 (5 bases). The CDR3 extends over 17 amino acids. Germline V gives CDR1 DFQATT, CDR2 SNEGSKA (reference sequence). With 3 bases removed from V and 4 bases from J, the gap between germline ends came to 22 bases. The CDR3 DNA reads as TGCAGTGCTAGGCCGACCGGACACTCCAGTGGGTACAATGAGCAGTTCTTC. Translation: CSARPTGHSSGYNEQFF.

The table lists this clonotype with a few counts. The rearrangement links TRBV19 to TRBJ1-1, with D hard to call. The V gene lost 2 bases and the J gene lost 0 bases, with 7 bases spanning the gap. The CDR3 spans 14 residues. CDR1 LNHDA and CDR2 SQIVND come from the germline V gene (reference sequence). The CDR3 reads CASSITSMNTEAFF. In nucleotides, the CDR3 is TGTGCCAGTAGTATAACGAGTATGAACACTGAAGCTTTCTTT.

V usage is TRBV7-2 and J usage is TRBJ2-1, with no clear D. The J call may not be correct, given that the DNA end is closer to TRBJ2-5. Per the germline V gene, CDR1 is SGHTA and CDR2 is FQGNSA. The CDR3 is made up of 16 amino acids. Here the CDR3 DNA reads TGTGCCAGCAGCCAATCACCAGCGCTATCTGCAGAGACCCAGTACTTC. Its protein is CASSQSPALSAETQYF.

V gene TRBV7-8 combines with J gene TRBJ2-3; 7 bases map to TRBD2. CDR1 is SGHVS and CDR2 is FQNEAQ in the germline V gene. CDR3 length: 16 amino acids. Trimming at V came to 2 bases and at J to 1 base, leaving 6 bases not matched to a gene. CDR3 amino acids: CASSLPPAGGTDTQYF. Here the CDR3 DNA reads TGTGCCAGCAGCTTACCCCCTGCGGGGGGCACAGATACGCAGTATTTT.

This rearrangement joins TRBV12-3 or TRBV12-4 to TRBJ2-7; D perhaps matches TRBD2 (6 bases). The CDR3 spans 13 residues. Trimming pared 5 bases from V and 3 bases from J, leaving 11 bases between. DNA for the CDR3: TGTGCCAGCAGTCGGGACTCAAACTACGAGCAGTACTTC. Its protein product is CASSRDSNYEQYF.

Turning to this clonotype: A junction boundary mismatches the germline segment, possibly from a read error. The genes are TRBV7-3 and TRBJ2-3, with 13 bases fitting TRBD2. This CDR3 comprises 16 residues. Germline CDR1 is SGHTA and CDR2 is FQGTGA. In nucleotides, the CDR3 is TGTGCTAGCAGCTGGACTAGCGGGAGAGGCACAGATACGCAGTATTTT. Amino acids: CASSWTSGRGTDTQYF.

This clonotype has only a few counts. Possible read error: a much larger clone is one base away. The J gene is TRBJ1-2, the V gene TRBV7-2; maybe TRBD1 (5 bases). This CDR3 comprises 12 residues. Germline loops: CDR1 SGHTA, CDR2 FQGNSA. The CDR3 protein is CASGLGDYGYTF. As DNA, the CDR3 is TGTGCCAGCGGCTTGGGGGACTATGGCTACACCTTC.

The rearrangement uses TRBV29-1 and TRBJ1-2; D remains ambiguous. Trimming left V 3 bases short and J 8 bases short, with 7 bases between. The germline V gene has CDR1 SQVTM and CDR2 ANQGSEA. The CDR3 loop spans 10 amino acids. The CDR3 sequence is CSVDIYGYTF. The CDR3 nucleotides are TGCAGCGTTGATATCTACGGCTACACCTTC.

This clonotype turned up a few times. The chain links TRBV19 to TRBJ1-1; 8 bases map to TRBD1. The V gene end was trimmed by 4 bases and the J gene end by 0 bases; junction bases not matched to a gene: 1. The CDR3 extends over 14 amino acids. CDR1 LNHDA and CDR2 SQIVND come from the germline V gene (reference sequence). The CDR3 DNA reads TGTGCCAGTAGTACGGGACAGGTGAACACTGAAGCTTTCTTT. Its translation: CASSTGQVNTEAFF. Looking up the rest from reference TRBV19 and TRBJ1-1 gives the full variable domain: DGGITQSPKYLFRKEGQNVTLSCEQNLNHDAMYWYRQDPGQGLRLIYYSQIVNDFQKGDIAEGYSVSREKKESFPLTVTSAQKNPTAFYLCASSTGQVNTEAFFGQGTRLTVV.

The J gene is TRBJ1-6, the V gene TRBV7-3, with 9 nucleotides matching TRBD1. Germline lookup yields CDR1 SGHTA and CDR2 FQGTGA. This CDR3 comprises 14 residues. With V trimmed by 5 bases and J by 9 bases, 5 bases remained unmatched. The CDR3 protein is CASSATGGGSPLHF. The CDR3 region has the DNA TGTGCCAGCAGCGCTACAGGGGGCGGTTCACCCCTCCACTTT.

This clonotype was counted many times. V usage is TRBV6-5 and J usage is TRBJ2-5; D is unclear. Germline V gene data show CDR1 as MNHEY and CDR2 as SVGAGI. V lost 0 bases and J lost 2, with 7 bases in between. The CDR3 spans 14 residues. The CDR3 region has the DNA TGTGCCAGCAGTTACTCGAGACGGCAAGAGACCCAGTACTTC. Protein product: CASSYSRRQETQYF.

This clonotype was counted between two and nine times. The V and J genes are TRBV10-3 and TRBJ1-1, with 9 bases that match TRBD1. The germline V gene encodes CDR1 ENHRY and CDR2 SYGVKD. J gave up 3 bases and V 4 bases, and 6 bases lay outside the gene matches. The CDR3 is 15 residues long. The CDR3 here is CAISVAGQGDTEAFF. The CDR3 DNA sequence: TGTGCCATCAGTGTAGCGGGACAGGGAGACACTGAAGCTTTCTTT.

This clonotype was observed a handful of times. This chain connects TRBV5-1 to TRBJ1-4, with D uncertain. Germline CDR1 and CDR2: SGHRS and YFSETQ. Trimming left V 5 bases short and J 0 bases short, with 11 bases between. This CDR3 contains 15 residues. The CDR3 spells CASRPRPATNEKLFF. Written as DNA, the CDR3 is TGCGCCAGCAGGCCGCGACCGGCAACTAATGAAAAACTGTTTTTT.

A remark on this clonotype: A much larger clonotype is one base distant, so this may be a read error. The CDR3 region has the DNA TGTGTCATCAGTGCTGGACTAGCGGGGAATGAGCAGTTCTTC. Translation gives CVISAGLAGNEQFF. This sequence joins TRBV10-3 and TRBJ2-1, with 12 bases aligning to TRBD2. CDR3 length equals 14 residues. CDR1 is ENHRY and CDR2 is SYGVKD in the germline V gene.